One and the same sample provided the 17 T cell receptor beta chains below, sequenced in a study of blood T cell repertoires in COVID-19. Assay: immunoSEQ multiplex PCR; the TCRdb copy retains only in-frame clones and omits some. The table records about 250,000 clones, roughly 88% of them present only once. The sequencing sample was made of peripheral blood. Source of these receptors: a woman younger than 45 with COVID-19, enrolled during active disease.

The chain employs TRBV5-1 and TRBJ1-1, with D tentatively TRBD1 (6 bases). The germline gives CDR1 SGHRS, CDR2 YFSETQ. This CDR3 spans 13 amino acids. The V gene lost 3 bases and the J gene lost 8 bases, with 14 bases spanning the gap. The CDR3 protein is CASSWDRDKEAFF. DNA for the CDR3: TGCGCCAGCAGCTGGGACCGGGACAAGGAAGCTTTCTTT.

V is TRBV27 and J is TRBJ1-2, with 11 bases matching TRBD1. The CDR3 runs 15 residues. Losses at the gene ends were 5 bases for V and 4 bases for J; bases not matched to a gene: 6. Germline V CDR1 and CDR2: MNHEY, SMNVEV (reference sequence). The CDR3 DNA reads as TGTGCCAGCAGTCCCGGACAGGGGGCGGTCTATGGCTACACCTTC. Its protein product is CASSPGQGAVYGYTF.

This clone has just a few counts. For the CDR3, the DNA is TGTGCCAGCAGCTTAGAGGGGTTAGGCTACACCTTC. Translated, it gives CASSLEGLGYTF. The J gene is TRBJ1-2, the V gene TRBV7-9; D may be TRBD1 (5 bases). Trimming pared 1 base from V and 8 bases from J, leaving 8 bases between. Germline values: CDR1 SEHNR, CDR2 FQNEAQ (reference sequence). This CDR3 is built from 12 residues.

The chain combines TRBV20-1 with TRBJ1-2; no clear D. Trimming left V 3 bases short and J 1 base short, with 18 bases between. CDR1 and CDR2 from the germline V gene are DFQATT and SNEGSKA (reference sequence). CDR3 length: 16 amino acids. For the CDR3, the DNA is TGCAGTGCTAGTCGTGGAGGCTTTACACGTAACTATGGCTACACCTTC. It specifies CSASRGGFTRNYGYTF.

The genes are TRBV5-5 and TRBJ1-1; D remains unclear. The CDR3 is 14 amino acids. V shed 3 bases and J shed 2 bases, with 11 bases lying between them. Germline V gene lookup returns CDR1 SGHKS and CDR2 YYEKEE (reference sequence). The CDR3 coding sequence is TGTGCCAGCAGCTCTCCCGAGGGAAACACTGAAGCTTTCTTT. Protein sequence: CASSSPEGNTEAFF.

The V call is TRBV24-1, the J call TRBJ2-5; 9 nucleotides line up with TRBD1. The junction had 6 bases not matched to a gene; V was cut back by 6 bases and J by 2 bases. CDR1 and CDR2 (germline): KGHDR, SFDVKD. The CDR3 covers 15 residues. The CDR3 sequence is CATSPGQGIQETQYF. CDR3 in DNA: TGTGCCACCAGTCCGGGACAGGGAATTCAAGAGACCCAGTACTTC.

J is TRBJ2-3 and V is TRBV6-5, with 8 bases that match TRBD1. Trimming cost V 2 bases and J 5 bases; bases outside gene matches: 3. The germline V gene has CDR1 MNHEY and CDR2 SVGAGI. The CDR3 contains 14 residues. The CDR3 reads CASSYGQGGDTQYF. CDR3 nucleotides: TGTGCCAGCAGTTACGGACAGGGTGGAGATACGCAGTATTTT.

The genes are TRBV4-1 and TRBJ1-5; D unclear. V dropped 4 bases and J dropped 5 bases, with 9 bases sitting between them. CDR1 and CDR2 from the germline V gene are MGHRA and YSYEKL. The CDR3 consists of 13 residues. In nucleotides, the CDR3 is TGCGCCAGCAGCCCTATAACAGATCAGCCCCAGCATTTT. Its translation is CASSPITDQPQHF.

The gene calls are TRBV27 and TRBJ2-2; D perhaps matches TRBD2 (6 bases). This CDR3 has 13 amino acids. V lost 10 bases to trimming and J lost 4 bases, with 13 bases between them. Germline assignment: CDR1 MNHEY and CDR2 SMNVEV (reference sequence). CDR3 loop: CATLRGSTGELFF. The CDR3 DNA reads as TGTGCCACACTCCGGGGGAGCACCGGGGAGCTGTTTTTT.

The genes are TRBV18 and TRBJ1-1; the match to TRBD1 covers 7 bases. Germline CDR1 is KGHSH and CDR2 is LQKENI. V was clipped by 1 base and J by 3 bases; unmatched bases: 8. The CDR3 has 16 amino acids. As DNA, the CDR3 is TGTGCCAGCTCACCACGGGCGCAGGGGGGAGACACTGAAGCTTTCTTT. Translating it yields CASSPRAQGGDTEAFF.

This chain uses TRBV5-6 with TRBJ1-2; maybe TRBD1 (5 bases). Germline V lookup: CDR1 SGHDT, CDR2 YYEEEE. V was shortened by 0 bases and J by 1 base, with 7 bases between the two germline ends. This CDR3 is built from 14 residues. CDR3 bases: TGTGCCAGCAGCTTGGGTAGGGGTAACTATGGCTACACCTTC. It codes for CASSLGRGNYGYTF.

J is TRBJ2-4 and V is TRBV6-2 or TRBV6-3; D uncertain. Germline V gene data show CDR1 as MNHEY and CDR2 as SVGEGT. V lost 0 bases and J lost 6, with 3 bases in between. The CDR3 loop spans 12 amino acids. The CDR3 nucleotides are TGTGCCAGCAGTTACTCCGGAAACATTCAGTACTTC. This encodes CASSYSGNIQYF.

The gene calls are TRBV24-1 and TRBJ1-5, with TRBD1 matching 7 bases. This CDR3 is 23 amino acids long. V lost 0 bases, J lost 3 bases, and 25 bases stayed unmatched. CDR1 and CDR2 (germline): KGHDR, SFDVKD. CDR3 loop: CATSDLPVAKRTGHGGHNQPQHF. The CDR3 bases are TGTGCCACCAGTGATTTGCCGGTTGCTAAGAGGACAGGCCATGGGGGTCACAATCAGCCCCAGCATTTT.

The chain carries TRBV10-2 and TRBJ2-3; D might be TRBD2 (6 bases). CDR1 and CDR2 from the germline V gene are WSHSY and SAAADI. Trimming took off 8 bases at V and 2 bases at J, with 8 bases between the two ends. The CDR3 has 12 amino acids. Written as DNA, the CDR3 is TGCGCCAGCGGGCGGGACACAGATACGCAGTATTTT. Its translation is CASGRDTDTQYF.

This clone was seen a handful of times. The chain carries TRBV19 and TRBJ1-6, with 8 bases lining up with TRBD1. Unmatched junction bases numbered 13, after V lost 6 bases and J lost 6 bases. In germline, CDR1 is LNHDA, CDR2 SQIVND (reference sequence). This CDR3 region has 17 residues. This CDR3 reads CASRNDDPGQANSPLHF. Here the CDR3 DNA reads TGTGCCAGTAGGAACGACGACCCGGGACAGGCTAATTCACCCCTCCACTTT.

The V call is TRBV3-1 (or the pseudogene TRBV3-2), the J call TRBJ2-7; 7 nucleotides match TRBD2. The CDR3 loop spans 16 amino acids. From germline, CDR1 is LGHDT and CDR2 YNNKEL (reference sequence). With 1 base clipped from V and 2 bases from J, the junction kept 8 bases outside the gene matches. The CDR3 DNA sequence: TGTGCCAGCAGCCAAGTGAGGGCGGGAGTCACCTACGAGCAGTACGTC. Its translation: CASSQVRAGVTYEQYV.

The chain couples TRBV6-5 to TRBJ1-2, with a possible D match to TRBD1 (6 bases). Germline V gene lookup returns CDR1 MNHEY and CDR2 SVGAGI. V was cut by 2 bases and J by 9 bases, with 10 bases left in between. CDR3 size: 12 residues. CDR3 in amino acids: CASSYQGISYTF. As DNA, the CDR3 is TGTGCCAGCAGTTACCAGGGGATAAGCTACACCTTC.